Listed here are 7 T cell receptor beta chains from one sample, sequenced in a study of response to subunit inactivated influenza vaccine. TCRdb passed the RT-PCR reads through MiXCR, listing each CDR3 protein once. The table shows hundreds of thousands of distinct CDR3 sequences, with about 15% occurring only once. The material sequenced was PBMCs from blood, taken less than 15 days before vaccination. These TCRs come from a man aged 45-60 years who received an inactivated influenza vaccine.

V is TRBV9 and J is TRBJ1-4; D is undetermined. The CDR3 contains 15 residues. The V end lost 3 bases, the J end lost 7 bases, and 16 bases lay between the germline ends. The germline gives CDR1 SGDLS, CDR2 YYNGEE. CDR3 region: CASSAGLGWGEKLFF. In DNA, the CDR3 is TGTGCCAGCAGCGCGGGATTAGGGTGGGGTGAAAAACTGTTTTTT.

This clonotype was detected ten times or more. J is TRBJ2-3 and V is TRBV12-3 or TRBV12-4; tentative D call: TRBD1 (5 bases). V was pared by 5 bases and J by 1 base, with 16 bases between. The CDR3 is 16 residues long. The CDR3 spells CASSRGRDRGTDTQYF. The CDR3 DNA follows: TGTGCCAGCAGTAGGGGCAGGGATAGGGGCACAGATACGCAGTATTTT.

This clonotype came up a few times. The J gene is TRBJ2-1, the V gene TRBV6-1, with D uncertain. Germline CDR1 and CDR2: MNHNS and SASEGT. Trimming stripped 10 bases from V and 10 bases from J, with 17 bases between. The CDR3 runs to 12 residues. The CDR3, as DNA: TGTGCCACCATTGAGAGTAGACAAGAGCAGTTCTTC. Translating gives CATIESRQEQFF.

This chain joins TRBV6-2 or TRBV6-3 and TRBJ2-3, with 13 bases fitting TRBD2. V gave up 0 bases and J gave up 2 bases; unmatched junction bases: 5. Looked up from germline, CDR1 is MNHEY and CDR2 is SVGEGT. This CDR3 has 18 amino acids. The CDR3 bases are TGTGCCAGCAGTTACTCGCGACTAGCGGGAGGTTTCACAGATACGCAGTATTTT. Residues: CASSYSRLAGGFTDTQYF.

This clonotype was counted between two and nine times. V and J are TRBV20-1 and TRBJ2-1; tentatively, D is TRBD2 (7 bases). The CDR3 is 13 amino acids. The V gene lost 3 bases and the J gene lost 9 bases, with 15 bases spanning the gap. CDR1 DFQATT and CDR2 SNEGSKA come from the germline V gene (reference sequence). In DNA, the CDR3 is TGCAGTGCTAGGAGGGGGGCTAGCGGTGAGCAGTTCTTC. Its protein product is CSARRGASGEQFF.

This clonotype was observed a handful of times. The chain couples TRBV20-1 to TRBJ2-5; 11 bases align to TRBD1. The ends lost 4 bases at V and 5 bases at J; junction bases unmatched: 6. The CDR3 loop spans 14 amino acids. Looked up from germline, CDR1 is DFQATT and CDR2 is SNEGSKA (reference sequence). Written as DNA, the CDR3 is TGCAGTGCTAAGGACAGGGGGCGGTCGGAGACCCAGTACTTC. Translated: CSAKDRGRSETQYF.

The rearrangement links TRBV29-1 to TRBJ2-1; tentative D call: TRBD1 (6 bases). The ends were cut back, 3 bases at V and 7 bases at J, with 13 bases in the middle. Germline CDR1 is SQVTM and CDR2 is ANQGSEA. The CDR3 consists of 13 residues. The CDR3 DNA reads TGCAGCGTTGATCCAGGGGTCAGGAATGAGCAGTTCTTC. Encoded protein: CSVDPGVRNEQFF.